This TCR beta chain emerged from a study of T cell responses to AZD1222 COVID-19 vaccine. Study-wide results and caveats: Targets within unmutated variant regions were reportedly found for nearly half of spike-specific TCRs.

This table comes from immunoSEQ multiplex PCR, and its TCRdb copy is limited to in-frame clones, with some not included. The sample consists of over 85,000 clones, 85% to 90% of them appearing once. The germline V gene encodes CDR1 SNHLY and CDR2 FYNNEI. The germline V and J ends were trimmed by 4 bases and 0 bases, with 6 bases remaining between them. The CDR3 loop spans 14 amino acids. This clone was observed a handful of times. Its antigen is currently unknown. This TCR came from an adult in good health. Source: peripheral blood, taken on day 0 of AZD1222 vaccination. The V and J genes are TRBV2 and TRBJ1-4; D is undetermined. The CDR3 sequence is CASSVVSTNEKLFF. Here the CDR3 DNA reads TGTGCCAGCAGTGTGGTATCAACTAATGAAAAACTGTTTTTT. Combining the CDR3 with reference TRBV2 and TRBJ1-4 gives the whole variable domain EPEVTQTPSHQVTQMGQEVILRCVPISNHLYFYWYRQILGQKVEFLVSFYNNEISEKSEIFDDQFSVERPDGSNFTLKIRSTKLEDSAMYFCASSVVSTNEKLFFGSGTQLSVL.